What follows are 25 T cell receptor beta chains derived from one specimen sequenced in a study of cytomegalovirus exposure and HLA in healthy donors. Researchers ran the PCR with 60 Vbeta and 13 Jbeta primers. Here immunoSEQ multiplex PCR was the method, and the copy in TCRdb shows in-frame clones only, minus some. The sample consists of roughly 230,000 clones, over 90% of them appearing once. Specimen: PBMCs. These receptors were taken from a girl aged 2-10 years in good health and CMV-seronegative.

The gene calls are TRBV7-9 and TRBJ1-2; tentatively, D is TRBD1 (6 bases). Trimming shortened V by 5 bases and J by 2 bases, and 18 bases separated the two germline ends. Per germline, CDR1 SEHNR and CDR2 FQNEAQ (reference sequence). The CDR3 has 16 residues. This CDR3 is CASSLTGQAKNYGYTF. The CDR3 DNA reads TGTGCCAGCAGCCTTACGGGACAAGCAAAGAACTATGGCTACACCTTC.

The chain carries TRBV7-9 and TRBJ2-3; D perhaps matches TRBD2 (5 bases). From germline, CDR1 is SEHNR and CDR2 FQNEAQ (reference sequence). The CDR3 has 13 residues. Trimming removed 5 bases from V and 2 bases from J, with 8 bases in between. In nucleotides, the CDR3 is TGTGCCAGCAGCAACGGGATCACAGATACGCAGTATTTT. Its protein is CASSNGITDTQYF.

The chain links TRBV29-1 to TRBJ2-3; 9 bases map to TRBD2. The ends lost 4 bases at V and 1 base at J; junction bases unmatched: 9. The germline V gene encodes CDR1 SQVTM and CDR2 ANQGSEA. The CDR3 is made up of 16 amino acids. CDR3: CSVVFRLAGRTDTQYF. As DNA, the CDR3 is TGCAGCGTTGTGTTTAGGCTAGCGGGACGCACAGATACGCAGTATTTT.

V usage is TRBV5-1 and J usage is TRBJ2-1; D is undetermined. Trimming stripped 4 bases from V and 4 bases from J, with 9 bases between. Per germline, CDR1 SGHRS and CDR2 YFSETQ. This CDR3 region has 13 residues. The CDR3 here is CASSAERYNEQFF. CDR3 nucleotides: TGCGCCAGCAGCGCGGAAAGATACAATGAGCAGTTCTTC.

This chain links TRBV2 with TRBJ2-4; 8 nucleotides align to TRBD1. Looked up from germline, CDR1 is SNHLY and CDR2 is FYNNEI. Trimming cost V 5 bases and J 0 bases; bases outside gene matches: 15. There are 19 residues in the CDR3. The CDR3 loop reads CASSRPPLDRGEAKNIQYF. CDR3 DNA: TGTGCCAGCAGTCGTCCTCCCCTCGACAGGGGAGAAGCCAAAAACATTCAGTACTTC.

V usage is TRBV5-1 and J usage is TRBJ2-3, with TRBD1 as a possible D gene (5 bases). The CDR3 extends over 14 amino acids. Trimming cost V 5 bases and J 0 bases, with 10 bases left between them. Germline V gene data show CDR1 as SGHRS and CDR2 as YFSETQ. As DNA, the CDR3 is TGCGCCAGCAGGTCGGCAGGGAGCACAGATACGCAGTATTTT. It yields the protein CASRSAGSTDTQYF.

This clone was observed a single time. The chain employs TRBV7-6 and TRBJ2-7; a weak D match, TRBD1 (6 bases). The CDR3 has 16 residues. V dropped 5 bases and J dropped 0 bases, with 17 bases sitting between them. Germline CDR1 reads SGHVS; CDR2 reads FNYEAQ. The CDR3 DNA reads TGTGCCAGCAGCCTCCGCTTCCGGGACAACTCCTACGAGCAGTACTTC. It encodes CASSLRFRDNSYEQYF.

The chain has TRBV6-1 and TRBJ1-1; D remains ambiguous. From germline, CDR1 is MNHNS and CDR2 SASEGT. The CDR3 spans 14 residues. The ends were cut back, 8 bases at V and 1 base at J, with 14 bases in the middle. The CDR3 DNA is TGTGCCAGCCTGGGGTGGACTACGAACACTGAAGCTTTCTTT. Encoded protein: CASLGWTTNTEAFF.

The rearrangement uses TRBV28 and TRBJ2-3; 11 bases map to TRBD2. This CDR3 contains 16 residues. The junction had 9 bases not matched to a gene; V was cut back by 6 bases and J by 4 bases. CDR1 is MDHEN, CDR2 SYDVKM, per germline. CDR3 residues: CASRPLAGGTPDTQYF. The CDR3 nucleotides read TGTGCCAGCAGGCCTTTAGCGGGGGGGACCCCAGATACGCAGTATTTT.

V and J are TRBV6-1 and TRBJ1-3, with 7 bases matching TRBD1. Trimming took 4 bases from V and 3 from J; bases not matched to a gene: 3. The germline V gene encodes CDR1 MNHNS and CDR2 SASEGT. The CDR3 loop spans 14 amino acids. The CDR3 nucleotides are TGTGCCAGCAGTGCGGACAGGAATGGAAACACCATATATTTT. Protein: CASSADRNGNTIYF.

The chain recombines TRBV10-2 with TRBJ2-5; TRBD2 agrees at 16 bases. V was pared by 8 bases and J by 2 bases, with 8 bases of the junction left unmatched. Germline assignment: CDR1 WSHSY and CDR2 SAAADI. The CDR3 has 17 amino acids. The CDR3, as DNA: TGCGCCAGCTATGGGACTAGCGGGGGGGCGTGGCAAGAGACCCAGTACTTC. The encoded protein is CASYGTSGGAWQETQYF.

This clone was detected once. The V call is TRBV6-5, the J call TRBJ1-1; D gene uncertain. Trimming took 5 bases from V and 0 from J, leaving 10 bases between them. CDR3 length: 14 amino acids. Germline V gives CDR1 MNHEY, CDR2 SVGAGI. The CDR3 sequence: CASSDPGLNTEAFF. The CDR3 nucleotides read TGTGCCAGCAGTGACCCGGGGTTGAACACTGAAGCTTTCTTT.

V and J are TRBV5-4 and TRBJ2-3; perhaps TRBD2 as D (6 bases). Trimming cost V 4 bases and J 2 bases, with 14 bases left between them. The CDR3 is made up of 15 amino acids. Per germline, CDR1 SGHNT and CDR2 YYREEE (reference sequence). The CDR3, as DNA: TGTGCCAGCAGCCGCGGGGACTTGACCACAGATACGCAGTATTTT. Translated, it gives CASSRGDLTTDTQYF.

The rearrangement uses TRBV27 and TRBJ2-2; D is undetermined. The CDR3 has 16 residues. The V and J ends lost 5 bases and 1 base respectively, with 14 bases between them. The germline V gene encodes CDR1 MNHEY and CDR2 SMNVEV (reference sequence). CDR3 region: CASSMAQVKNTGELFF. CDR3 in DNA: TGTGCCAGCAGTATGGCCCAGGTTAAGAACACCGGGGAGCTGTTTTTT.

This chain connects TRBV7-6 to TRBJ1-2; no firm D call. V gave up 2 bases and J gave up 6 bases, with 16 bases separating them. There are 15 residues in the CDR3. Germline CDR1 is SGHVS and CDR2 is FNYEAQ. CDR3 in amino acids: CASSLSPRGEDGYTF. The CDR3 region has the DNA TGTGCCAGCAGCTTATCACCACGGGGTGAGGATGGCTACACCTTC.

This clone was detected only once. This sequence joins TRBV29-1 and TRBJ2-2; TRBD1 is a possible D gene (5 bases). V was shortened by 3 bases and J by 4 bases, with 9 bases between the two germline ends. Germline values: CDR1 SQVTM, CDR2 ANQGSEA. The CDR3 consists of 13 residues. The CDR3, as DNA: TGCAGCGTTGATGCAGGGCCCACCGGGGAGCTGTTTTTT. Translated: CSVDAGPTGELFF.

V usage is TRBV25-1 and J usage is TRBJ2-3; D unresolved. Germline CDR1 and CDR2: MGHDK and SYGVNS. V shed 2 bases and J shed 2 bases, with 8 bases lying between them. The CDR3 has 14 amino acids. Here the CDR3 reads CASSEVASTDTQYF. CDR3 DNA sequence: TGTGCCAGCAGTGAAGTGGCATCCACAGATACGCAGTATTTT.

The V and J genes are TRBV2 and TRBJ2-7; 7 bases map to TRBD1. The CDR3 consists of 16 residues. The V gene end was trimmed by 6 bases and the J gene end by 6 bases; junction bases not matched to a gene: 17. Germline values: CDR1 SNHLY, CDR2 FYNNEI. CDR3 region: CASRPPNTGAVIEQYF. The CDR3 region has the DNA TGTGCCAGCAGACCCCCCAACACAGGGGCAGTGATCGAGCAGTACTTC.

The chain combines TRBV18 with TRBJ1-1; no reliable D call. Germline V gene data show CDR1 as KGHSH and CDR2 as LQKENI. V lost 6 bases to trimming and J lost 3 bases, with 14 bases between them. There are 14 residues in the CDR3. The CDR3 loop reads CASSFSVRDTEAFF. In DNA form, the CDR3 reads TGTGCCAGCTCCTTTTCAGTGAGGGACACTGAAGCTTTCTTT.

This rearrangement joins TRBV2 to TRBJ2-1; 13 nucleotides agree with TRBD2. Per germline, CDR1 SNHLY and CDR2 FYNNEI. This CDR3 contains 15 residues. V lost 6 bases, J lost 6 bases, and 5 bases stayed unmatched. The CDR3 DNA reads TGTGCCAGCAGATGGACTAGCGGGAGCGGCAATGAGCAGTTCTTC. Translating it yields CASRWTSGSGNEQFF.

The chain carries TRBV11-2 and TRBJ2-6; TRBD2 matches 14 bases. The V gene end was trimmed by 5 bases and the J gene end by 0 bases; junction bases not matched to a gene: 6. The germline CDR1 and CDR2 sequences are SGHAT and FQNNGV. The CDR3 runs 19 residues. CDR3 in DNA: TGTGCCAGCAGCCCCCGGACTAGCGGGGGGTTCTCTGGGGCCAACGTCCTGACTTTC. Translated: CASSPRTSGGFSGANVLTF.

The chain is built from TRBV7-3 and TRBJ2-3, with 12 bases fitting TRBD2. This CDR3 has 16 residues. J was trimmed by 5 bases and V by 5 bases; bases with no gene match: 8. Germline assignment: CDR1 SGHTA and CDR2 FQGTGA. This CDR3 is CASSTLAGGPKDTQYF. The CDR3 nucleotides read TGTGCCAGCAGCACCCTAGCGGGGGGGCCAAAAGATACGCAGTATTTT.

This chain links TRBV7-9 with TRBJ2-2; TRBD2 might be the D (5 bases). The germline V and J ends were trimmed by 8 bases and 0 bases, with 10 bases remaining between them. This CDR3 region has 14 residues. The germline CDR1 and CDR2 sequences are SEHNR and FQNEAQ (reference sequence). DNA of the CDR3: TGTGCCAGCTCCGGAGGATCGAACACCGGGGAGCTGTTTTTT. Residues: CASSGGSNTGELFF. Variable domain in full (rest from reference TRBV7-9 and TRBJ2-2): DTGVSQNPRHKITKRGQNVTFRCDPISEHNRLYWYRQTLGQGPEFLTYFQNEAQLEKSRLLSDRFSAERPKGSFSTLEIQRTEQGDSAMYLCASSGGSNTGELFFGEGSRLTVL.

The chain couples TRBV15 to TRBJ2-5, with 8 bases identical to TRBD2. Per the germline V gene, CDR1 is LNHNV and CDR2 is YYDKDF (reference sequence). After removal of 6 bases from V and 4 bases from J, the junction contained 10 bases not matched to a gene. The CDR3 extends over 15 amino acids. CDR3 region: CATSTTGGARETQYF. The CDR3 region has the DNA TGTGCCACCAGTACAACGGGGGGGGCGCGAGAGACCCAGTACTTC.

The rearrangement joins TRBV9 to TRBJ2-1; 7 bases align to TRBD2. The CDR3 covers 16 residues. V lost 0 bases to trimming and J lost 2 bases; unmatched junction nucleotides: 5. In germline, CDR1 is SGDLS, CDR2 YYNGEE. Here the CDR3 DNA reads TGTGCCAGCAGCGTAGACAGCAGCGGGACCTACAATGAGCAGTTCTTC. Translation gives CASSVDSSGTYNEQFF.